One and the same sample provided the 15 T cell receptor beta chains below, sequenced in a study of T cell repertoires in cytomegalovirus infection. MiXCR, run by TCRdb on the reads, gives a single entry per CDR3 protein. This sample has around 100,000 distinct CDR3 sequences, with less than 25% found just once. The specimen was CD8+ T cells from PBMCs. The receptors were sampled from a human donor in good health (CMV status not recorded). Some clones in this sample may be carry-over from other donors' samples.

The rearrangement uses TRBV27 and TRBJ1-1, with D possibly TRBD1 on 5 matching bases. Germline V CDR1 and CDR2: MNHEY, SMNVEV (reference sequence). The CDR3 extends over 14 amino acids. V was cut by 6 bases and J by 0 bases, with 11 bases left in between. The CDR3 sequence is CASRGRPMNTEAFF. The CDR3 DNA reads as TGTGCCAGCAGGGGACGGCCCATGAACACTGAAGCTTTCTTT.

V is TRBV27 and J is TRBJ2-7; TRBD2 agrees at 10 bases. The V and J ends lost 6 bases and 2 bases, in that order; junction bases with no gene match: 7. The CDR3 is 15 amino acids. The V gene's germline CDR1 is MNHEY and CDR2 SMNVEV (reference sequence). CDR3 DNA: TGTGCCAGCAGCCCCACCGGACTAGCGGCCTACGAGCAGTACTTC. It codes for CASSPTGLAAYEQYF.

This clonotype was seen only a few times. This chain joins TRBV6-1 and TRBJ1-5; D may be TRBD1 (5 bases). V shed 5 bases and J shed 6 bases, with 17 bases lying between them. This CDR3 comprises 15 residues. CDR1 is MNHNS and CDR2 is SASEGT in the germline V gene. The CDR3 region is CASSPVGQGTQPQHF. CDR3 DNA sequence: TGTGCCAGCAGTCCCGTGGGGCAAGGTACTCAGCCCCAGCATTTT.

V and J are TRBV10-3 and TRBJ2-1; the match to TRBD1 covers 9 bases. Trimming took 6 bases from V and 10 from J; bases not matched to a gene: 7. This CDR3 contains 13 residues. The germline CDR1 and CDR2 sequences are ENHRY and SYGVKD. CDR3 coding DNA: TGTGCCATCAGACGACAGGGGGTTCGGGAGCAGTTCTTC. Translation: CAIRRQGVREQFF.

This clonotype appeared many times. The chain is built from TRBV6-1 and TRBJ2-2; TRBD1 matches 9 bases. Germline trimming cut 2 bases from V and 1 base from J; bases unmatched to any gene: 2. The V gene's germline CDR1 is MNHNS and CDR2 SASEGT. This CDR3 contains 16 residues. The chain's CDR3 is CASSELGQGNTGELFF. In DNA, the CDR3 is TGTGCCAGCAGTGAACTGGGACAGGGGAACACCGGGGAGCTGTTTTTT.

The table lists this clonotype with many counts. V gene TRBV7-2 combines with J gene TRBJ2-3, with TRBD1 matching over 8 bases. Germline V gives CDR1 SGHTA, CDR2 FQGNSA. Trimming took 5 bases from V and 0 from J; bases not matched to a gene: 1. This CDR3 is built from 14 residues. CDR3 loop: CASSQGASTDTQYF. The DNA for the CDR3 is TGTGCCAGCAGCCAGGGGGCGAGCACAGATACGCAGTATTTT.

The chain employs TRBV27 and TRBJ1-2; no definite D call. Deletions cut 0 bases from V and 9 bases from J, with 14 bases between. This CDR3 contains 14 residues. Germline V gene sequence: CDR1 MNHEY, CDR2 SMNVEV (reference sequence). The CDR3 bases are TGTGCCAGCAGTTTATCGATAAGCGACCGGCGCTACACCTTC. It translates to CASSLSISDRRYTF.

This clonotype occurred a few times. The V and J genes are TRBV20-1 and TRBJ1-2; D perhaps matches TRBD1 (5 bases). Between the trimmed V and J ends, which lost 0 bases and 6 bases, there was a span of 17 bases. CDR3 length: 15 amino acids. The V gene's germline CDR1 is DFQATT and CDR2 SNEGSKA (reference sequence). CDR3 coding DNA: TGCAGTGCTAGAGATCCCGGAGGGGCTGCGGATGGCTACACCTTC. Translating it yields CSARDPGGAADGYTF.

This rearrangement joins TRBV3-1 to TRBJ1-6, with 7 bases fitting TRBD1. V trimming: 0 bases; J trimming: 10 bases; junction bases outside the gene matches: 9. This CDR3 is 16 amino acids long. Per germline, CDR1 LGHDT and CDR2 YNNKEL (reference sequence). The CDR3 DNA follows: TGTGCCAGCAGCCAAGAAGGGACAGCAAGGGGATCACCCCTCCACTTT. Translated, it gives CASSQEGTARGSPLHF.

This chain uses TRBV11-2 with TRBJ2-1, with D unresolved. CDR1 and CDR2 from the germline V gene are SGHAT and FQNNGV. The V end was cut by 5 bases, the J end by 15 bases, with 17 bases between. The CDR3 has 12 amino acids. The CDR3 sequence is CASSPGSPGTFF. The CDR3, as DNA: TGTGCCAGCAGCCCTGGGTCACCTGGTACGTTCTTC.

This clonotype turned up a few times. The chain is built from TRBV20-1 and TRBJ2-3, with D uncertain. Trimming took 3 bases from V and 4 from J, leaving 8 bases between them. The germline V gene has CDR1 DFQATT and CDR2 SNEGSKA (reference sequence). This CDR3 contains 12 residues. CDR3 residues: CSASGRPDTQYF. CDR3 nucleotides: TGCAGTGCTAGCGGCCGACCAGATACGCAGTATTTT.

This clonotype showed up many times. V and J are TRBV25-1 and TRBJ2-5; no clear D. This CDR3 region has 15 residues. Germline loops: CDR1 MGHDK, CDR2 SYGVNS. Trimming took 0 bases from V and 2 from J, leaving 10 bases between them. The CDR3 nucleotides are TGTGCCAGCAGTGAATATACGGGCAGACAAGAGACCCAGTACTTC. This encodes CASSEYTGRQETQYF.

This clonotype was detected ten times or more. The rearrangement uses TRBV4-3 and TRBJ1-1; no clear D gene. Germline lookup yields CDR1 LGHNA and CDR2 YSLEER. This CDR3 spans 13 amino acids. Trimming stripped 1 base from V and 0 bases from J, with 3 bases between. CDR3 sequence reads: CASSQGVNTEAFF. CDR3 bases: TGCGCCAGCAGCCAAGGTGTGAACACTGAAGCTTTCTTT.

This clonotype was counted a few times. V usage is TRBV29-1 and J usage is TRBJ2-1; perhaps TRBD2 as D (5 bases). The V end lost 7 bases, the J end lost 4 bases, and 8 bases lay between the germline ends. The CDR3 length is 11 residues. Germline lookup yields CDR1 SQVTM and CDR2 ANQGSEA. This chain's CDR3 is CSEGVYNEQFF. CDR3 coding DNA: TGCAGCGAGGGAGTGTACAATGAGCAGTTCTTC.

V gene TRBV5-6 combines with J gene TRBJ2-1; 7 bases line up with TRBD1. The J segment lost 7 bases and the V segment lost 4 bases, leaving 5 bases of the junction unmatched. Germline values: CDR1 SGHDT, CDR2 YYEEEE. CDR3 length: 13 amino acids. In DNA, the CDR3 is TGTGCCAGCAGCGTCGAGGACAGGAATGAGCAGTTCTTC. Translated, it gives CASSVEDRNEQFF.